This T cell receptor (beta chain) was recorded in a study of CD8 T cells in ankylosing spondylitis. Trimming removed 2 bases at V and 2 bases at J, with 14 bases between. CDR3 size: 16 residues. Germline V gene lookup returns CDR1 MRHNA and CDR2 SNTAGT. In TCRdb, the 5' RACE reads were re-called with MiXCR into one record per CDR3 protein. The data show about 150,000 distinct CDR3 sequences, 40% to 50% seen once. A note on this clonotype: Its specificity is unknown.

Regarding the study as a whole: Previously reported in reactive arthritis synovial fluid and blood were some of the motif variants.

Specimen: synovial fluid, either unsorted or a sorted T cell fraction (not recorded which). This TCR was recovered from a male donor with ankylosing spondylitis. This chain uses TRBV6-4 with TRBJ2-3, with unresolved D. The CDR3 sequence: CASSDATSRDTDTQYF. The CDR3 bases are TGTGCCAGCAGTGACGCCACCTCTAGGGACACAGATACGCAGTATTTT.